Sequencing of this T cell receptor (beta chain) was carried out in a study of OX40 agonist ivuxolimab in advanced cancers. Profiled with immunoSEQ multiplex PCR; TCRdb holds only in-frame clones, not every one. The sample carries some 55,000 clones, approximately 80% recorded once. The specimen was CD4+ or CD8+ T cells sorted from blood, collected in a trial of the OX40 agonist ivuxolimab. The sequence was obtained from an adult with an advanced solid tumor such as melanoma, head and neck, liver or kidney cancer.

CDR3 nucleotides: TGCGCCAGCAGCCACCAGACCGGGACAGGGAGTGGTTCACCCCTCCACTTT. Protein: CASSHQTGTGSGSPLHF. The genes are TRBV4-1 and TRBJ1-6; the match to TRBD1 covers 9 bases. The length of the CDR3 is 17 residues. The V gene's germline CDR1 is MGHRA and CDR2 YSYEKL. Trimming took 3 bases from V and 9 from J; bases not matched to a gene: 12.